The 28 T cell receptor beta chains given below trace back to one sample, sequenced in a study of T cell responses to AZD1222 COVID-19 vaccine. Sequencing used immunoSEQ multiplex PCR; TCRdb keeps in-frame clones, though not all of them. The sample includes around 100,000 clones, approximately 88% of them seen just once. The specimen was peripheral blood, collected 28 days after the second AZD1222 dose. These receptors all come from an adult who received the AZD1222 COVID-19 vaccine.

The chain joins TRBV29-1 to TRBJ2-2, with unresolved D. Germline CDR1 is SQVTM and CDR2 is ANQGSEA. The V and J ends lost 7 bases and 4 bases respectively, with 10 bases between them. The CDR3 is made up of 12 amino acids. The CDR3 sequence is CSAAYGTGELFF. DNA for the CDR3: TGCAGCGCTGCTTATGGCACCGGGGAGCTGTTTTTT.

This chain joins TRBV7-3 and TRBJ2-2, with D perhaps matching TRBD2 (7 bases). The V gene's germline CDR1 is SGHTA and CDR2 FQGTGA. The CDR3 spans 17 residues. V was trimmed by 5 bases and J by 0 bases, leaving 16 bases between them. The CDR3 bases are TGTGCCAGCAGCCCCCCCCCGGGGGGCCCGAACACCGGGGAGCTGTTTTTT. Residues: CASSPPPGGPNTGELFF.

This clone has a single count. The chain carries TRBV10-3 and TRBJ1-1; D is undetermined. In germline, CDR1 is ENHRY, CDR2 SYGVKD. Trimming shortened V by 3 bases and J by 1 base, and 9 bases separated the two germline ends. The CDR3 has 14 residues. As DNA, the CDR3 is TGTGCCATCAGTGAAGGCCAACGGAACACTGAAGCTTTCTTT. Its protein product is CAISEGQRNTEAFF.

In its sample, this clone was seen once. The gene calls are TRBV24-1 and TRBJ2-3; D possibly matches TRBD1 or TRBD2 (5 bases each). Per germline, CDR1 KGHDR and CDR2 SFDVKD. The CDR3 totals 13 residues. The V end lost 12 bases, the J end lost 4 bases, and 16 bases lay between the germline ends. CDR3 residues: CASGPVGADTQYF. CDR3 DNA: TGTGCCTCGGGTCCGGTGGGGGCAGATACGCAGTATTTT.

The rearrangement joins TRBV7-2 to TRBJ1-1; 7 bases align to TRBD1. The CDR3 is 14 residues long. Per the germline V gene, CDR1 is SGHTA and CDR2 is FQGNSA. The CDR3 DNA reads TGTGTCGCACGGCAGGGGGGTATGAACACTGAAGCTTTCTTT. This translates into CVARQGGMNTEAFF.

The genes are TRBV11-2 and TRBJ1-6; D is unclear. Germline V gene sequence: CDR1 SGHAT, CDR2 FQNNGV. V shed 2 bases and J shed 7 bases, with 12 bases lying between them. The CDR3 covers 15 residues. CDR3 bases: TGTGCCAGCAGCTTAAACGAGGGCGGCAATTCACCCCTCCACTTT. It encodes CASSLNEGGNSPLHF.

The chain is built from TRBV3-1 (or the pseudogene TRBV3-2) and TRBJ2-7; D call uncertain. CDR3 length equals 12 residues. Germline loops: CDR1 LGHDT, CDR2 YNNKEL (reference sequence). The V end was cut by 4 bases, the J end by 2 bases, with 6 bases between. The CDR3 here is CASSPRTYEQYF. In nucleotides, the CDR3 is TGTGCCAGCAGCCCTAGGACCTACGAGCAGTACTTC.

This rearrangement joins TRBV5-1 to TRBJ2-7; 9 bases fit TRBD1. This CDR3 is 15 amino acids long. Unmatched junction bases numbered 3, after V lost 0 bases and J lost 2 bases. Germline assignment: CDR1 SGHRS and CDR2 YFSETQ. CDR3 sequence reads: CASSLVTGGAYEQYF. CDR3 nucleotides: TGCGCCAGCAGCTTGGTGACAGGGGGGGCCTACGAGCAGTACTTC.

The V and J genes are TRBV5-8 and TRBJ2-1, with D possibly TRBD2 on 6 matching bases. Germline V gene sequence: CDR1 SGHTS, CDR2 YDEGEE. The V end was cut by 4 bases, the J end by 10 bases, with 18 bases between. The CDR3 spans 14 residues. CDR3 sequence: CASSRGTARREQFF. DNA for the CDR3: TGTGCCAGCAGCCGCGGGACGGCCCGAAGGGAGCAGTTCTTC. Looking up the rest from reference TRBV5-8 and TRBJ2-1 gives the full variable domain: EAGVTQSPTHLIKTRGQQATLRCSPISGHTSVYWYQQALGLGLQFLLWYDEGEERNRGNFPPRFSGRQFPNYSSELNVNALELEDSALYLCASSRGTARREQFFGPGTRLTVL.

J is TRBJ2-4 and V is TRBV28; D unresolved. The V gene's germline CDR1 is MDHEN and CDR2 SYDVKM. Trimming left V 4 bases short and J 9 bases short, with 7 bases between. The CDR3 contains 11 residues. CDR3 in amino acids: CASSSVGIQYF. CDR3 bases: TGTGCCAGCAGTTCGGTGGGCATTCAGTACTTC. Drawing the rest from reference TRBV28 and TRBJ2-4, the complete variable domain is DVKVTQSSRYLVKRTGEKVFLECVQDMDHENMFWYRQDPGLGLRLIYFSYDVKMKEKGDIPEGYSVSREKKERFSLILESASTNQTSMYLCASSSVGIQYFGAGTRLSVL.

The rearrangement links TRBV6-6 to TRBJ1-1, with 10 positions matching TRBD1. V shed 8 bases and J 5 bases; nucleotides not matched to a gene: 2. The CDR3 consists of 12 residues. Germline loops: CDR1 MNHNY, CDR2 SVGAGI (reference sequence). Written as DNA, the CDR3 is TGTGCCAGCCGACAGGGGGCGACTGAAGCTTTCTTT. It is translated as CASRQGATEAFF.

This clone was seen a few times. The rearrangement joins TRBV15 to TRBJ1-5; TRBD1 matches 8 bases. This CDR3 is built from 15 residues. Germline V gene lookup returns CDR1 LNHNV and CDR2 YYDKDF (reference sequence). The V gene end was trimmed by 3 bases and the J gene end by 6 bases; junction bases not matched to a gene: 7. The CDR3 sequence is CATSSSAGGFQPQHF. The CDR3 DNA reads TGTGCCACCAGCAGCTCCGCAGGGGGCTTTCAGCCCCAGCATTTT.

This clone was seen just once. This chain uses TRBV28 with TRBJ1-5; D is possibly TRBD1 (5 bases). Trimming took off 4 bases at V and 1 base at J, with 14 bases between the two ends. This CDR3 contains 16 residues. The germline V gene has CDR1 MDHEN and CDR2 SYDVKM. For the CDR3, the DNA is TGTGCCAGCAGTTGGGTCGGAAAGGGGAGCAATCAGCCCCAGCATTTT. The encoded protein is CASSWVGKGSNQPQHF.

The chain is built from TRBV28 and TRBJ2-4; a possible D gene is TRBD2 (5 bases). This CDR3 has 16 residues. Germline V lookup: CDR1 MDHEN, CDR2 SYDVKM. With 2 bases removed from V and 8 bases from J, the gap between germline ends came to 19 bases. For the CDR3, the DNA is TGTGCCAGCAGTTTACTGCCAGCCTCCGGAGGAGACATTCAGTACTTC. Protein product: CASSLLPASGGDIQYF.

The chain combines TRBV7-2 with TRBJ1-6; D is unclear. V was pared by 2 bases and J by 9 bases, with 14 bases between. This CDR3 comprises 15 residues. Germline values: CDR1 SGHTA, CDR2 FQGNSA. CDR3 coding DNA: TGTGCCAGCAGCTTAACGGATGAGGTAGTTTCACCCCTCCACTTT. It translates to CASSLTDEVVSPLHF.

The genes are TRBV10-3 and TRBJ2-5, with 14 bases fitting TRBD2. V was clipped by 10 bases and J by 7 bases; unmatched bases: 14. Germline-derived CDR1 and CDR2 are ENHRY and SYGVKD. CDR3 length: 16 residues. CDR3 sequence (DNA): TGTGCCACCGGTGATCCGGGACTAGCGGGGGATGGGACCCAGTACTTC. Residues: CATGDPGLAGDGTQYF.

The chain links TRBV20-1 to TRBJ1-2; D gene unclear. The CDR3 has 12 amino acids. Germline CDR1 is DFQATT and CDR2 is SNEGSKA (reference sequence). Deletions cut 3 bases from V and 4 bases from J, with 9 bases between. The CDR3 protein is CSASQPRYGYTF. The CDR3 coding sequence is TGCAGTGCTAGTCAGCCCCGCTATGGCTACACCTTC.

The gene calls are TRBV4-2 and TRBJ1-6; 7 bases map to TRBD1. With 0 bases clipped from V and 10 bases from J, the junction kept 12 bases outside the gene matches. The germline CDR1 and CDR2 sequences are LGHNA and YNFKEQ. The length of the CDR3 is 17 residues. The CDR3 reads CASSQDSSKGTESPLHF. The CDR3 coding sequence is TGTGCCAGCAGCCAAGATAGCAGTAAAGGGACAGAGTCACCCCTCCACTTT.

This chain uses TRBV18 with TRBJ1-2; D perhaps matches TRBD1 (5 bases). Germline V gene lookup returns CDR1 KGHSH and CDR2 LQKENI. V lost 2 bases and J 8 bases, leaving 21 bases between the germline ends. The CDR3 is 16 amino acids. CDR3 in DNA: TGTGCCAGCTCACCAGTATCCGCAGGGAGCCTCCAAGGCTACACCTTC. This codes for CASSPVSAGSLQGYTF.

CDR3: CASRGQRTYEQYF. CDR3 DNA sequence: TGTGCCAGCAGGGGACAGAGGACCTACGAGCAGTACTTC. The chain links TRBV6-5 to TRBJ2-7; 7 nucleotides agree with TRBD1. Germline assignment: CDR1 MNHEY and CDR2 SVGAGI. This CDR3 is built from 13 residues. V shed 6 bases and J 2 bases; nucleotides not matched to a gene: 4.

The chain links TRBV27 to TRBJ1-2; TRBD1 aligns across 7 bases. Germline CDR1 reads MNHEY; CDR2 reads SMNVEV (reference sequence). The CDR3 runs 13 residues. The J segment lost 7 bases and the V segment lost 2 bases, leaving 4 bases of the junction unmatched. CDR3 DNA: TGTGCCAGCAGTTTAGGAGGGGGCCGTGGCTACACCTTC. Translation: CASSLGGGRGYTF.

CDR3 coding DNA: TGCAGTGGAAGCAGGGACTATGGCTACACCTTC. Translated, it gives CSGSRDYGYTF. The J gene is TRBJ1-2, the V gene TRBV20-1, with D possibly matching TRBD1 (5 bases). Germline V gene data show CDR1 as DFQATT and CDR2 as SNEGSKA (reference sequence). The CDR3 is made up of 11 amino acids. With 7 bases removed from V and 3 bases from J, the gap between germline ends came to 9 bases.

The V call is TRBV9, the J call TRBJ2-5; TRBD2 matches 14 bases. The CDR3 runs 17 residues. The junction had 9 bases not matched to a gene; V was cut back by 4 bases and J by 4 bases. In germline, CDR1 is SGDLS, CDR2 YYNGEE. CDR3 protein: CASSSSGLAGGLETQYF. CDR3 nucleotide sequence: TGTGCCAGCAGCTCCTCAGGACTAGCGGGGGGTCTAGAGACCCAGTACTTC. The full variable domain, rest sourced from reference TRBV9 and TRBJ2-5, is DSGVTQTPKHLITATGQRVTLRCSPRSGDLSVYWYQQSLDQGLQFLIQYYNGEERAKGNILERFSAQQFPDLHSELNLSSLELGDSALYFCASSSSGLAGGLETQYFGPGTRLLVL.

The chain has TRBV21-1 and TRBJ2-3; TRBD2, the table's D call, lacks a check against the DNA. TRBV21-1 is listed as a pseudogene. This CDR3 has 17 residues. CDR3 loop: CASSKPGLAGGGDTQYF. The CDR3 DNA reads TGTGCCAGCAGCAAACCGGGACTAGCGGGGGGCGGGGATACGCAGTATTTT.

The CDR3 bases are TGCGCCAGCAGTAGGGGGCGGGGGAACGGGGAGCTGTTTTTT. Translated, it gives CASSRGRGNGELFF. The V call is TRBV4-3, the J call TRBJ2-2; D is perhaps TRBD1 or TRBD2 (7 bases each). V was shortened by 6 bases and J by 7 bases, with 15 bases between the two germline ends. This CDR3 has 14 amino acids. Germline assignment: CDR1 LGHNA and CDR2 YSLEER.

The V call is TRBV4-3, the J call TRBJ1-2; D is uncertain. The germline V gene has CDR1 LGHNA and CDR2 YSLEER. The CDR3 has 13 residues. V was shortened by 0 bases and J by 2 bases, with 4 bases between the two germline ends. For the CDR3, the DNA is TGCGCCAGCAGCCAAGAGCTAAACTATGGCTACACCTTC. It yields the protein CASSQELNYGYTF.

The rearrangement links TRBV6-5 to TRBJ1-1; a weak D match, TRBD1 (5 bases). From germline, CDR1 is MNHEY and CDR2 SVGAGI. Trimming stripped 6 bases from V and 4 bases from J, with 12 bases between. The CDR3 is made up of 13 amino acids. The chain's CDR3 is CASSSQESTEAFF. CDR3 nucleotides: TGTGCCAGCAGCTCACAGGAGAGCACTGAAGCTTTCTTT.

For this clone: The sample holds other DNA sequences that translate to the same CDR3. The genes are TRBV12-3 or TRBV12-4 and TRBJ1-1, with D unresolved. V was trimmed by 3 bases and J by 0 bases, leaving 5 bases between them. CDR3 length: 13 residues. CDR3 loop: CASSLRVNTEAFF. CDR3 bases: TGTGCCAGCAGTTTGAGGGTGAACACTGAAGCTTTCTTT.